The 26 T cell receptor beta chains given below trace back to one sample, sequenced in a study of CD8 T cells in Susac syndrome. With random hexamers, reverse transcription was performed on 0.5 to 1 ug of RNA. TCRdb recomputed calls from the immunoSEQ multiplex PCR reads with MiXCR, one row per CDR3 protein. This sample carries about 110,000 distinct CDR3 sequences, 95% to 98% of them seen once, and the ten largest clones take more than 0.08%. Sequences were obtained from CD4+ T cells from PBMCs. Receptors were obtained from a human donor in good health.

The rearrangement links TRBV6-2 or TRBV6-3 to TRBJ2-3; perhaps TRBD1 as D (5 bases). CDR3 length: 14 amino acids. CDR1 is MNHEY, CDR2 SVGEGT, per germline. V lost 8 bases and J lost 4, with 16 bases in between. CDR3 nucleotide sequence: TGTGCCAGCTCAATACAGGTTAGGGCAGATACGCAGTATTTT. It specifies CASSIQVRADTQYF.

The chain carries TRBV9 and TRBJ2-7; TRBD1 aligns across 8 bases. There are 17 residues in the CDR3. V lost 0 bases and J lost 2; bases outside the gene matches: 10. CDR1 and CDR2 from the germline V gene are SGDLS and YYNGEE. CDR3 loop: CASSVDPGTGATYEQYF. CDR3 in DNA: TGTGCCAGCAGCGTAGATCCCGGGACAGGAGCGACCTACGAGCAGTACTTC. The variable domain in full, completed from reference TRBV9 and TRBJ2-7, reads DSGVTQTPKHLITATGQRVTLRCSPRSGDLSVYWYQQSLDQGLQFLIQYYNGEERAKGNILERFSAQQFPDLHSELNLSSLELGDSALYFCASSVDPGTGATYEQYFGPGTRLTVT.

The J gene is TRBJ1-2, the V gene TRBV24-1; D is undetermined. V was pared by 1 base and J by 7 bases, with 12 bases between. CDR3 length equals 14 residues. Germline CDR1 KGHDR, CDR2 SFDVKD. This chain's CDR3 is CATSDFWGLGGYTF. In nucleotides, the CDR3 is TGTGCCACCAGTGATTTCTGGGGTCTGGGTGGCTACACCTTC.

This rearrangement joins TRBV12-3 or TRBV12-4 to TRBJ1-1; 8 nucleotides line up with TRBD1. The V and J ends lost 5 bases and 4 bases, in that order; junction bases with no gene match: 9. The CDR3 has 15 amino acids. CDR3 in DNA: TGTGCCAGCAGTCCACGACAGGGGTATGGCACTGAAGCTTTCTTT. It translates to CASSPRQGYGTEAFF.

This chain uses TRBV6-1 with TRBJ1-1, with D perhaps TRBD1 (6 bases). The CDR3 has 13 amino acids. Germline V gene lookup returns CDR1 MNHNS and CDR2 SASEGT. V dropped 6 bases and J dropped 7 bases, with 15 bases sitting between them. Here the CDR3 DNA reads TGTGCCAGCAGCGGGGACCTCAGGGGTGAAGCTTTCTTT. Protein sequence: CASSGDLRGEAFF.

V gene TRBV9 combines with J gene TRBJ1-1; 7 nucleotides agree with TRBD1. Germline CDR1 and CDR2: SGDLS and YYNGEE. This CDR3 comprises 14 residues. Unmatched junction bases numbered 5, after V lost 2 bases and J lost 4 bases. The chain's CDR3 is CASSVFDRATEAFF. Written as DNA, the CDR3 is TGTGCCAGCAGCGTCTTTGACAGGGCCACTGAAGCTTTCTTT.

The genes are TRBV5-1 and TRBJ2-1; 13 bases map to TRBD2. Germline loops: CDR1 SGHRS, CDR2 YFSETQ. J gave up 9 bases and V 1 base, and 4 bases lay outside the gene matches. This CDR3 spans 15 amino acids. DNA of the CDR3: TGCGCCAGCAGCTTGACTAGCGGGAGGGCCAGTGAGCAGTTCTTC. It specifies CASSLTSGRASEQFF.

This chain joins TRBV5-6 and TRBJ2-3; TRBD1 agrees at 10 bases. With V trimmed by 3 bases and J by 4 bases, 11 bases remained unmatched. The CDR3 spans 17 residues. Germline loops: CDR1 SGHDT, CDR2 YYEEEE. CDR3 DNA: TGTGCCAGCAGCTGGGGGGTCAGGACAGGGGGGTCAGATACGCAGTATTTT. Translated: CASSWGVRTGGSDTQYF.

The J gene is TRBJ2-5, the V gene TRBV27, with D possibly being TRBD2 (6 bases). The CDR3 totals 13 residues. Germline V gene data show CDR1 as MNHEY and CDR2 as SMNVEV (reference sequence). V lost 2 bases and J lost 4, with 8 bases in between. CDR3 amino acids: CASSLRAGETQYF. The CDR3 DNA reads TGTGCCAGCAGTTTACGAGCGGGAGAGACCCAGTACTTC.

The chain carries TRBV5-4 and TRBJ1-2; D may be TRBD1 (5 bases). The CDR3 contains 14 residues. V was pared by 1 base and J by 1 base, with 8 bases between. Germline V CDR1 and CDR2: SGHNT, YYREEE (reference sequence). The DNA for the CDR3 is TGTGCCAGCAGCTTGCTACAGGATAACTATGGCTACACCTTC. Its translation is CASSLLQDNYGYTF.

The chain couples TRBV6-6 to TRBJ2-1; 7 bases match TRBD1. V gave up 0 bases and J gave up 6 bases; unmatched junction bases: 5. In germline, CDR1 is MNHNY, CDR2 SVGAGI (reference sequence). This CDR3 contains 15 residues. The CDR3 loop reads CASSYSDRVGNEQFF. CDR3 DNA: TGTGCCAGCAGTTACTCCGACAGGGTCGGCAATGAGCAGTTCTTC.

This chain uses TRBV6-1 with TRBJ2-5, with 9 bases that match TRBD1. This CDR3 is built from 17 residues. Germline loops: CDR1 MNHNS, CDR2 SASEGT. With 4 bases clipped from V and 1 base from J, the junction kept 10 bases outside the gene matches. This CDR3 is CASSGGMGQGGQETQYF. The CDR3 DNA sequence: TGTGCCAGCAGTGGCGGGATGGGACAGGGAGGCCAAGAGACCCAGTACTTC.

The chain carries TRBV7-2 and TRBJ1-2, with TRBD1 matching 7 bases. The CDR3 sequence is 12 residues long. V shed 5 bases and J 8 bases; nucleotides not matched to a gene: 5. CDR1 and CDR2 from the germline V gene are SGHTA and FQGNSA. In DNA, the CDR3 is TGTGCCAGCAGCCGTACAGGGGAAGGCTACACCTTC. As protein: CASSRTGEGYTF.

The chain joins TRBV24-1 to TRBJ2-1; D not resolved. V gave up 9 bases and J gave up 5 bases, with 13 bases separating them. Germline-derived CDR1 and CDR2 are KGHDR and SFDVKD. The CDR3 length is 13 residues. CDR3 in amino acids: CATQAAKNNEQFF. The CDR3 nucleotides are TGTGCCACCCAGGCAGCGAAAAACAATGAGCAGTTCTTC.

V and J are TRBV20-1 and TRBJ2-1; tentative D call: TRBD1 (5 bases). The CDR3 consists of 13 residues. The germline V gene encodes CDR1 DFQATT and CDR2 SNEGSKA (reference sequence). Trimming took off 5 bases at V and 7 bases at J, with 15 bases between the two ends. In nucleotides, the CDR3 is TGCAGTGCTCCTGTAGGGGATCAAAATGAGCAGTTCTTC. This encodes CSAPVGDQNEQFF.

The chain employs TRBV20-1 and TRBJ2-3; D is undetermined. The CDR3 loop spans 11 amino acids. Germline-derived CDR1 and CDR2 are DFQATT and SNEGSKA (reference sequence). V was cut by 6 bases and J by 5 bases, with 9 bases left in between. Here the CDR3 DNA reads TGCAGTGCGAGTCGTAAAGATACGCAGTATTTT. As protein: CSASRKDTQYF.

The chain joins TRBV29-1 to TRBJ2-7; TRBD1 agrees at 7 bases. CDR1 SQVTM and CDR2 ANQGSEA come from the germline V gene. This CDR3 spans 12 amino acids. V lost 7 bases and J lost 5; bases outside the gene matches: 8. CDR3 sequence (DNA): TGCAGCGCTACGGGACAGTCGAACGAGCAGTACTTC. This translates into CSATGQSNEQYF.

CDR3 nucleotides: TGTGCCAGCAGCTTTGGGACTGTAGCCTACGAGCAGTACTTC. Translated: CASSFGTVAYEQYF. This chain joins TRBV7-9 and TRBJ2-7; maybe TRBD2 (6 bases). The CDR3 contains 14 residues. V shed 3 bases and J shed 2 bases, with 11 bases lying between them. Germline-derived CDR1 and CDR2 are SEHNR and FQNEAQ (reference sequence).

V and J are TRBV16 and TRBJ2-5; the match to TRBD1 covers 7 bases. The germline V gene encodes CDR1 KGHSY and CDR2 FQNENV. The CDR3 totals 16 residues. The trim removed 1 base at V and 4 bases at J, leaving 9 bases unmatched. The CDR3 DNA reads as TGTGCCAGCAGCCAATATGGGCAGGGGGTACGAGAGACCCAGTACTTC. Amino acids: CASSQYGQGVRETQYF.

V gene TRBV28 combines with J gene TRBJ2-5; 10 bases agree with TRBD2. CDR1 and CDR2 from the germline V gene are MDHEN and SYDVKM. The CDR3 covers 16 residues. V trimming: 6 bases; J trimming: 4 bases; junction bases outside the gene matches: 11. DNA of the CDR3: TGTGCCAGCAGCTTCGTGTCTAGCGGGGGTCGAGAGACCCAGTACTTC. As protein: CASSFVSSGGRETQYF. Full variable domain (outside the CDR3, taken from reference TRBV28 and TRBJ2-5): DVKVTQSSRYLVKRTGEKVFLECVQDMDHENMFWYRQDPGLGLRLIYFSYDVKMKEKGDIPEGYSVSREKKERFSLILESASTNQTSMYLCASSFVSSGGRETQYFGPGTRLLVL.

The J gene is TRBJ2-7, the V gene TRBV7-9, with 9 bases aligning to TRBD1. The germline gives CDR1 SEHNR, CDR2 FQNEAQ (reference sequence). With V trimmed by 6 bases and J by 2 bases, 5 bases remained unmatched. CDR3 size: 14 residues. The CDR3 here is CASSGQGRTYEQYF. CDR3 in DNA: TGTGCCAGCAGTGGACAGGGGAGAACCTACGAGCAGTACTTC.

In nucleotides, the CDR3 is TGTGCCAGCAGTTACCGACAGGAGAACTATGGCTACACCTTC. It is translated as CASSYRQENYGYTF. This chain joins TRBV6-5 and TRBJ1-2; TRBD1 might be the D (6 bases). The germline CDR1 and CDR2 sequences are MNHEY and SVGAGI. The ends were cut back, 2 bases at V and 2 bases at J, with 9 bases in the middle. The CDR3 has 14 amino acids.

The chain carries TRBV5-1 and TRBJ1-1; D is unresolved. V was clipped by 3 bases and J by 4 bases, with 13 bases between them. Germline assignment: CDR1 SGHRS and CDR2 YFSETQ. The CDR3 has 14 amino acids. This chain's CDR3 is CASSSSGGGTEAFF. The DNA for the CDR3 is TGCGCCAGCAGCTCGTCAGGAGGAGGCACTGAAGCTTTCTTT.

This clonotype occurred once. The V call is TRBV2, the J call TRBJ2-4, with D possibly being TRBD1 (7 bases). CDR1 SNHLY and CDR2 FYNNEI come from the germline V gene. The V end was cut by 7 bases, the J end by 3 bases, with 16 bases between. The CDR3 sequence is 15 residues long. CDR3 loop: CASKVQGGVKNIQYF. For the CDR3, the DNA is TGTGCCAGCAAGGTCCAGGGGGGAGTCAAAAACATTCAGTACTTC.

Of note for this clonotype: Germline is not matched at one junction end, which may reflect a read error. The rearrangement links TRBV7-7 to TRBJ2-7; tentative D call: TRBD2 (5 bases). The V gene's germline CDR1 is SSHAT and CDR2 FNYEAQ (reference sequence). The CDR3 contains 14 residues. CDR3 protein: CASSLYGDSYEQYF. CDR3 in DNA: TGTGCTAGCAGCTTATACGGGGACTCCTACGAGCAGTACTTC.

The rearrangement links TRBV5-1 to TRBJ2-2, with D possibly TRBD1 on 5 matching bases. Germline lookup yields CDR1 SGHRS and CDR2 YFSETQ. The CDR3 runs 14 residues. V was clipped by 0 bases and J by 4 bases, with 7 bases between them. The CDR3 loop is CASSLARATGELFF. CDR3 DNA: TGCGCCAGCAGCTTGGCCAGGGCCACCGGGGAGCTGTTTTTT.